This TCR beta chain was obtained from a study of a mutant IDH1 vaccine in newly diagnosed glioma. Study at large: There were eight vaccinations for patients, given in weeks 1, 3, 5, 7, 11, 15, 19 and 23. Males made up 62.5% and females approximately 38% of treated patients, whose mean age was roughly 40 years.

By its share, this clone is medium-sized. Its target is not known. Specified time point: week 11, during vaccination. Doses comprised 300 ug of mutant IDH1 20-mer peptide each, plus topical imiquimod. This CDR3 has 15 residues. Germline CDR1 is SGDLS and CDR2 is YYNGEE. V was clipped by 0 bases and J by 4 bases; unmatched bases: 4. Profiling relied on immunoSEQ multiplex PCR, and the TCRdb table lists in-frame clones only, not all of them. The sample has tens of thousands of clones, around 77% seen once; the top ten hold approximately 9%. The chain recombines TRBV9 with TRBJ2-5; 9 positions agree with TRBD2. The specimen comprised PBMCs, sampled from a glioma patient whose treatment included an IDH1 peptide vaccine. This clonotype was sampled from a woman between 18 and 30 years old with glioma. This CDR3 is CASSVDSGSAETQYF. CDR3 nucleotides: TGTGCCAGCAGCGTAGATAGCGGGAGTGCAGAGACCCAGTACTTC.